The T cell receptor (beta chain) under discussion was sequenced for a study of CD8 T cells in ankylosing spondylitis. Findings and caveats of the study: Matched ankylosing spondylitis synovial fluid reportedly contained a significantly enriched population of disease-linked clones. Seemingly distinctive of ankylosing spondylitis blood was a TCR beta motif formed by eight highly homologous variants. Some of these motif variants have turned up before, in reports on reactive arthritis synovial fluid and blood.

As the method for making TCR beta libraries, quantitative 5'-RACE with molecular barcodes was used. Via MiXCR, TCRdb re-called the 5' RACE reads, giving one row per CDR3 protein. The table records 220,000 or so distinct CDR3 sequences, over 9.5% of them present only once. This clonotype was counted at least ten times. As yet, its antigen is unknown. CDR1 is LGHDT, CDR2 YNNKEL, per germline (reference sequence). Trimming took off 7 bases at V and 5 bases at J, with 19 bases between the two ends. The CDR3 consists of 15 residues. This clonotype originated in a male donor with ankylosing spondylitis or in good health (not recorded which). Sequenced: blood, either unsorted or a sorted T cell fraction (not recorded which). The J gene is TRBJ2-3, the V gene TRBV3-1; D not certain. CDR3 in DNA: TGTGCCAGCACACTTAGGGCCAGAGCCCAAGATACGCAGTATTTT. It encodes CASTLRARAQDTQYF.